Sequencing of this T cell receptor beta chain was carried out in a study of radiation and T cells in renal cell carcinoma. General observations from the study: In blood, top tumor clones expanded by 2 weeks, shrinking by 4. No pretreatment tumor biopsies were available for baseline clonotypes.

In regard to this clone: Its antigen is not identified.

Time point in this sample: blood 2 weeks post-SBRT. Described treatment: 15 Gy SBRT to primary tumor, nephrectomy 4 weeks later. After SBRT, blood was collected at 2 and 4 weeks, plus baseline. CDR3 size: 11 residues. Germline values: CDR1 DFQATT, CDR2 SNEGSKA (reference sequence). Produced via immunoSEQ multiplex PCR; TCRdb's table is partial and in-frame only. The sample includes 100,000 to 150,000 clones, about 81% of them seen just once. The chain couples TRBV20-1 to TRBJ2-1, with D possibly matching TRBD2 (6 bases). The receptor comes from a man aged 45-60 years with renal cell carcinoma. Sequencing was performed on blood, taken from a patient whose treatment included radiotherapy and nephrectomy. The DNA for the CDR3 is TGCAGCGGAGGGAGTGTCAATGAGCAGTTCTTC. Amino acids: CSGGSVNEQFF.